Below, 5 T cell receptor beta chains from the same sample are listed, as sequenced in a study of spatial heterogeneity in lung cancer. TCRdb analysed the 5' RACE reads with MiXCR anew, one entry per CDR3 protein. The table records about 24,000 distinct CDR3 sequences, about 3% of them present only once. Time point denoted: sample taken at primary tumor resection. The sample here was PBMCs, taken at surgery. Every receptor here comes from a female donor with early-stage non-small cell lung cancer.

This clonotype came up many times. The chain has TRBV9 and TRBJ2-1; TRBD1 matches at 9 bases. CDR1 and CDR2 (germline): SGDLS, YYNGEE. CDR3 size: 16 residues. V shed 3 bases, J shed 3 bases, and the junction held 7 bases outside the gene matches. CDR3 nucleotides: TGTGCCAGCAGCGAGAGGCGGGACAGGGACTACAATGAGCAGTTCTTC. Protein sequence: CASSERRDRDYNEQFF.

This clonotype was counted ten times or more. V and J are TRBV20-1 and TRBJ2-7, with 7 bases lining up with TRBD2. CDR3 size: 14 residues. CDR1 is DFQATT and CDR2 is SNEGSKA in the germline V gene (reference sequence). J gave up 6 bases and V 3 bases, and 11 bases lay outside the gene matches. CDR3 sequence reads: CSARKWEGQGEQYF. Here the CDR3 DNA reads TGCAGTGCTAGGAAGTGGGAGGGCCAGGGCGAGCAGTACTTC.

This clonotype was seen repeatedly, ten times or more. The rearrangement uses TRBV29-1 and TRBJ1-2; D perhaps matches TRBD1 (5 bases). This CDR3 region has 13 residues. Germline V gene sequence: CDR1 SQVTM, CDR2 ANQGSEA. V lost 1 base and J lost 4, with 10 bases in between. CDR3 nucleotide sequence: TGCAGCGTTGAAGCGGACACTTTCTATGGCTACACCTTC. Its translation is CSVEADTFYGYTF. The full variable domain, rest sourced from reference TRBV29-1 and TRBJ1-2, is SAVISQKPSRDICQRGTSLTIQCQVDSQVTMMFWYRQQPGQSLTLIATANQGSEATYESGFVIDKFPISRPNLTFSTLTVSNMSPEDSSIYLCSVEADTFYGYTFGSGTRLTVV.

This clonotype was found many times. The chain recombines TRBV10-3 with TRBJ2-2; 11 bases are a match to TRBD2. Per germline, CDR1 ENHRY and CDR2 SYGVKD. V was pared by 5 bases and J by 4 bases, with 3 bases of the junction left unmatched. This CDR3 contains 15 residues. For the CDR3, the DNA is TGTGCCATCAGTTCCGGGACTAGCGGCACCGGGGAGCTGTTTTTT. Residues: CAISSGTSGTGELFF.

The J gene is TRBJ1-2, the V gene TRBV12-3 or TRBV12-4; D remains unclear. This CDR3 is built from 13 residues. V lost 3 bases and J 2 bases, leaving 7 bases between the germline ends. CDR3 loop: CASSFSSNYGYTF. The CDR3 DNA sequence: TGTGCCAGCAGTTTTAGCAGCAACTATGGCTACACCTTC.